Below are 3 T cell receptor beta chains sequenced from a single sample in a study of post-analysis software for immune sequencing data. Unique molecular identifiers were present in the TCR beta cDNA libraries. TCRdb re-analysed the PCR reads in MiXCR, keeping a single row per CDR3 protein. Of hundreds of thousands of distinct CDR3 sequences in the sample, roughly 45% were seen once. These receptors have no known antigen. Points from the study as a whole: In patients, a few TRBV segments were more frequent than in controls, with TRBV5-6, TRBV5-1 and TRBV20-1 among them.

The sequencing input was blood. Source of these receptors: a girl aged 10-17 years with multiple sclerosis.

The chain recombines TRBV28 with TRBJ2-5; maybe TRBD1 (6 bases). This CDR3 comprises 14 residues. Trimming left V 5 bases short and J 4 bases short, with 14 bases between. The germline CDR1 and CDR2 sequences are MDHEN and SYDVKM. CDR3 nucleotide sequence: TGTGCCAGCAGTCCGCTTGGGGGCGGAGAGACCCAGTACTTC. Protein product: CASSPLGGGETQYF.

The chain uses TRBV6-5 and TRBJ1-1; D gene unclear. The germline V and J ends were trimmed by 6 bases and 0 bases, with 14 bases remaining between them. CDR3 length equals 15 residues. Looked up from germline, CDR1 is MNHEY and CDR2 is SVGAGI. The CDR3 loop reads CASSQGQRMNTEAFF. The CDR3 coding sequence is TGTGCCAGCAGCCAAGGGCAGAGGATGAACACTGAAGCTTTCTTT.

This clonotype was recorded a few times. The chain employs TRBV20-1 and TRBJ2-7; 7 nucleotides agree with TRBD2. Germline lookup yields CDR1 DFQATT and CDR2 SNEGSKA (reference sequence). Trimming took 5 bases from V and 1 from J; bases not matched to a gene: 23. This CDR3 region has 19 residues. CDR3 DNA sequence: TGCAGTGCTGGGGGGGGTCGGGAGGAAGTATTTTCTAGGTCCTACGAGCAGTACTTC. Translation: CSAGGGREEVFSRSYEQYF.